This T cell receptor (beta chain) was found in a study of blood T cell repertoires in COVID-19 (dated by TCRdb to the early 2020s). Regarding the research as a whole: Collaborator samples came from the United States, Italy and Spain and covered acute and convalescent phases of COVID-19. Where available, HLA class I and class II types were taken from metadata supplied by the sample provider and were not determined by assay-based typing. Subjects who had been exposed to COVID-19, were actively infected with it, or had recovered from it provided the deeply sampled blood TCRbeta repertoires that made up the dataset. The repertoires were released in a freely available public database intended as a resource for research on the immune response to SARS-CoV-2. The material from the prospective study consisted of cDNA or gDNA derived from T cells, B-cell-depleted T cells, or PBMCs. The sample metadata nearly always contained a de-identified subject ID, COVID-19 status, age in years and sex. Samples came from the ongoing ImmuneRACE study (first 160 participants) plus 1,254 subjects from 6 global collaborators. Results the study describes overall, beyond this receptor: The quantity of clinical and demographic metadata differed by source and by participant and was supplied without curation.

This clone was observed once. The specificity of this receptor is unknown. No per-base quality is available; no much larger clone lies one base away. The CDR3 runs 14 amino acids, cysteine and phenylalanine included. The entry retains the CDR3 DNA only, 42 bases that are in frame from base 1. The germline V gene supplies CDR1 MNHEY and CDR2 SVGEGT. V loses 2 bases, J loses 7 bases, and the germline ends lie 12 bases apart. TCRbeta CDR3 regions were amplified from genomic DNA using the immunoSEQ Assay, a bias-controlled multiplex PCR. In the authors' own workflow: The number of nucleated cells in each sample was estimated by amplification of reference gene primers within the assay. Sequence reads were collapsed and filtered to measure the absolute abundance of every unique TCRbeta CDR3 rearrangement. For each sample, productive Simpson clonality was calculated as the square root of Simpson's diversity index across productive rearrangements. The table was pulled from immuneACCESS by TCRdb, which kept in-frame rearrangements only. Such tables lose some clones; where checked, under half of the loss comes from unresolved V genes, and the rest has no known cause. D and trimming were read from the DNA, whereas the V and J calls and clone size are those reported in that table. This sample gives 150,000 to 200,000 clones in total; 80% to 90% of them show up just once. Jointly, the top ten make up approximately 11% of the sample.

One collaborating source in Seattle enrolled patients during active infection and followed them longitudinally through the course of disease. Each collaborating institution followed its own protocols to collect whole blood in K2EDTA tubes. For TCRbeta analysis, collaborator samples were shipped as frozen whole blood, as isolated PBMCs, or as DNA extracted from either sample type. Recombination linked TRBV6-2 or TRBV6-3 to TRBJ2-4; TRBD1 is a weak D gene call, 6 bases matching. The source is an older woman with COVID-19, enrolled during active disease. Sequenced: peripheral blood. For the CDR3, the sequence is CASSYERGLNIQYF. The nucleotides are TGTGCCAGCAGTTACGAAAGGGGGTTGAACATTCAGTACTTC.